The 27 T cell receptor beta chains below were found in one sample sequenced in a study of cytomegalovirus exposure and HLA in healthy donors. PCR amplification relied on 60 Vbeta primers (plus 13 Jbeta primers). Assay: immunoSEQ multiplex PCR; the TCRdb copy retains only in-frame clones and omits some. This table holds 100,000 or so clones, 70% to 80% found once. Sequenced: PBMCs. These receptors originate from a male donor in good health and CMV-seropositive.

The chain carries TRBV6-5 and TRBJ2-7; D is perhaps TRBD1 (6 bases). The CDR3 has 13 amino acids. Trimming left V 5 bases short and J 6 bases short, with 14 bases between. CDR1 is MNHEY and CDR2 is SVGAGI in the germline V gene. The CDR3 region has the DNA TGTGCCAGCAGTATATACAGGGTCGGCGAGCAGTACTTC. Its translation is CASSIYRVGEQYF.

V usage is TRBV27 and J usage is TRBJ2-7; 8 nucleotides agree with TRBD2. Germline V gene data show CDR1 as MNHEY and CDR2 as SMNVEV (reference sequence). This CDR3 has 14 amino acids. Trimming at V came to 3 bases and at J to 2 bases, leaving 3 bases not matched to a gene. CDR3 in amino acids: CASSLTSAAYEQYF. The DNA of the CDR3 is TGTGCCAGCAGTTTGACTAGCGCAGCCTACGAGCAGTACTTC.

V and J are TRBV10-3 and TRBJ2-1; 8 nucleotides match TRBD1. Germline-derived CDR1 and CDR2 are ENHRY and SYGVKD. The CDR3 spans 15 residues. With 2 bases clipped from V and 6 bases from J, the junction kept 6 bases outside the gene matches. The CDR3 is CAISERTGTVNEQFF. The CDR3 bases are TGTGCCATCAGTGAGAGGACAGGGACGGTCAATGAGCAGTTCTTC.

CDR3: CASSVSNSGVRTQYF. The CDR3 bases are TGTGCCAGCAGCGTATCAAACTCCGGTGTACGGACGCAGTATTTT. The chain joins TRBV9 to TRBJ2-3; unclear D gene. This CDR3 has 15 residues. Germline values: CDR1 SGDLS, CDR2 YYNGEE. V lost 1 base and J 9 bases, leaving 18 bases between the germline ends.

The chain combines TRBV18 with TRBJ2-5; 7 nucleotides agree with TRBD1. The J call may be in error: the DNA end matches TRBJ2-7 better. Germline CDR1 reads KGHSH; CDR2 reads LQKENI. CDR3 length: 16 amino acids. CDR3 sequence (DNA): TGTGCCAGCTCAGTAACACCCGGGACAGACACCTACGAGCAGTACTTC. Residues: CASSVTPGTDTYEQYF.

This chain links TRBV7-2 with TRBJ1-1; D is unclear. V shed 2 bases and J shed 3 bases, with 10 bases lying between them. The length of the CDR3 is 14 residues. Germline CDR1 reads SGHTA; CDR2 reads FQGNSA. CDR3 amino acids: CASSLRLYDTEAFF. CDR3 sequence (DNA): TGTGCCAGCAGCTTAAGACTGTATGACACTGAAGCTTTCTTT.

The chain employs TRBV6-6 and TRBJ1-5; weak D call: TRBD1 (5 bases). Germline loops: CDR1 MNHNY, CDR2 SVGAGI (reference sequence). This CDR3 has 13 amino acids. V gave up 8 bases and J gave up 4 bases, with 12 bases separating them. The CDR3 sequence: CASLRHRNQPQHF. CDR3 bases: TGTGCCAGCTTACGACACAGGAATCAGCCCCAGCATTTT.

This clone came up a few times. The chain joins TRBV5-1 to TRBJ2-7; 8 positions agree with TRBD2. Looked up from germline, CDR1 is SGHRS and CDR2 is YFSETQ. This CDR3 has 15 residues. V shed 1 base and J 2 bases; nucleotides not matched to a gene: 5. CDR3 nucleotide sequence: TGCGCCAGCAGCTTGAAACTAGCGGCTACCTACGAGCAGTACTTC. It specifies CASSLKLAATYEQYF.

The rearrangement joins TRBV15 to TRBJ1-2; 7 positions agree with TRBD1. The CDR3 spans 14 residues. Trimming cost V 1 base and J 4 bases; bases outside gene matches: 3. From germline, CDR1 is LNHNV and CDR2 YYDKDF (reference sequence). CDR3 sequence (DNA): TGTGCCACCAGCAGAGTGCAGGGGGGCTATGGCTACACCTTC. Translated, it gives CATSRVQGGYGYTF.

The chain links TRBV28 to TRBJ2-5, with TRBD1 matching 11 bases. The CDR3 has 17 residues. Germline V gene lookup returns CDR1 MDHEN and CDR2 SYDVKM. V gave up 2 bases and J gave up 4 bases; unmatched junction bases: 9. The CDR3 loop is CASSLGGTGGIGETQYF. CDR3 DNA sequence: TGTGCCAGCAGTTTAGGGGGGACAGGGGGGATTGGAGAGACCCAGTACTTC.

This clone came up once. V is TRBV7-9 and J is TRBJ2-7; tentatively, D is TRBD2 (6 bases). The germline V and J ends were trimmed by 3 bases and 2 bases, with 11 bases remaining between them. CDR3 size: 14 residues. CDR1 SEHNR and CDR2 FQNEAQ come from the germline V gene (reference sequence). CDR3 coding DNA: TGTGCCAGCAGCTTTGGCGGGGAGCCCTACGAGCAGTACTTC. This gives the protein CASSFGGEPYEQYF.

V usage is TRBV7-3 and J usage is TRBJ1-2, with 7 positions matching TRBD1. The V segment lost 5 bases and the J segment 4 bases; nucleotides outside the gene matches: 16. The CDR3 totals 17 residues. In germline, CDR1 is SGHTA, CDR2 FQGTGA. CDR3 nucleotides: TGTGCCAGCAGCCACACCCCCCGACAGGGAAATCCCTATGGCTACACCTTC. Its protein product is CASSHTPRQGNPYGYTF. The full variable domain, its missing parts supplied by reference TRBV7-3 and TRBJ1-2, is GAGVSQTPSNKVTEKGKYVELRCDPISGHTALYWYRQSLGQGPEFLIYFQGTGAADDSGLPNDRFFAVRPEGSVSTLKIQRTERGDSAVYLCASSHTPRQGNPYGYTFGSGTRLTVV.

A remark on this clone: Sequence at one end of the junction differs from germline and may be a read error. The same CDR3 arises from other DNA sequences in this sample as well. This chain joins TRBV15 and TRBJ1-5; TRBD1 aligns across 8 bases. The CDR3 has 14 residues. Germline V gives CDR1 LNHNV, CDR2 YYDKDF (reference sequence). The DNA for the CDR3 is TGTGCCACTAGCACAGGACAGGGAAATCAGCCCCAGCATTTT. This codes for CATSTGQGNQPQHF.

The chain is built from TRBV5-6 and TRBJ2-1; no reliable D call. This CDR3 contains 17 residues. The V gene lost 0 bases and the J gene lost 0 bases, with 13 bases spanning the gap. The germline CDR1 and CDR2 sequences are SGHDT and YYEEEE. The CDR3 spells CASSLVLVVSSYNEQFF. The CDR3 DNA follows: TGTGCCAGCAGCTTGGTATTGGTCGTGAGCTCCTACAATGAGCAGTTCTTC.

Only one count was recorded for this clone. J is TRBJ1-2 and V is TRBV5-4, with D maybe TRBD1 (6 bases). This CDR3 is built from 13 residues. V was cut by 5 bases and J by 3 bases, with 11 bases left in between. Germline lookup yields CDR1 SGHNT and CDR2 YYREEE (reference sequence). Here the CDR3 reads CASRPPGDYGYTF. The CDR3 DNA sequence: TGTGCCAGCAGGCCCCCAGGGGACTATGGCTACACCTTC.

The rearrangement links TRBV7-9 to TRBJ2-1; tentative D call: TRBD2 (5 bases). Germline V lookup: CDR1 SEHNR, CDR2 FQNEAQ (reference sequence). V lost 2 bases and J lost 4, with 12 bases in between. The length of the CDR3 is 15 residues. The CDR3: CASSLSSGDYNEQFF. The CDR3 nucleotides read TGTGCCAGCAGCTTATCCTCCGGGGATTACAATGAGCAGTTCTTC.

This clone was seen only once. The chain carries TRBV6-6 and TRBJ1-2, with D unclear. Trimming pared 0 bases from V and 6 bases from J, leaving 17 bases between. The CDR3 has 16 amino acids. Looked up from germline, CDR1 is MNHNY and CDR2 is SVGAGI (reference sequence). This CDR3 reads CASSYSGEGYGDGYTF. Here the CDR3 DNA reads TGTGCCAGCAGTTACTCGGGTGAGGGCTACGGGGATGGCTACACCTTC.

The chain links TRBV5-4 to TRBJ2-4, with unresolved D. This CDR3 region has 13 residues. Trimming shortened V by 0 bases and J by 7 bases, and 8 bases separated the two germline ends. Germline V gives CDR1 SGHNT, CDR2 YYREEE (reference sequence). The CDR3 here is CASSLAGVNIQYF. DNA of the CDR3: TGTGCCAGCAGCTTGGCCGGAGTGAACATTCAGTACTTC.

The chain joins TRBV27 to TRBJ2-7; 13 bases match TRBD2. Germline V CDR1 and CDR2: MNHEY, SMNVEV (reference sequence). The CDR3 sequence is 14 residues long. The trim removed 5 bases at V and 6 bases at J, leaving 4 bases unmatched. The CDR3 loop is CASSPRLAGGEQYF. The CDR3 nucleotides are TGTGCCAGCAGTCCTCGACTAGCGGGAGGCGAGCAGTACTTC.

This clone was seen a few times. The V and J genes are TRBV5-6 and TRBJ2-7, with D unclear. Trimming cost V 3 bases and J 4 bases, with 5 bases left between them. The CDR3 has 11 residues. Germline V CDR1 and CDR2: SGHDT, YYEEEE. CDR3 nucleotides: TGTGCCAGCAGCTCGTTATACGAGCAGTACTTC. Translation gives CASSSLYEQYF.

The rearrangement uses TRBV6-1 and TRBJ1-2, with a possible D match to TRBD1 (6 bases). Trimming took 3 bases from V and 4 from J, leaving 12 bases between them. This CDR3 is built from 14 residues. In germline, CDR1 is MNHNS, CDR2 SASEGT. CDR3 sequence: CASSDEQGVYGYTF. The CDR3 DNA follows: TGTGCCAGCAGTGACGAACAGGGCGTCTATGGCTACACCTTC.

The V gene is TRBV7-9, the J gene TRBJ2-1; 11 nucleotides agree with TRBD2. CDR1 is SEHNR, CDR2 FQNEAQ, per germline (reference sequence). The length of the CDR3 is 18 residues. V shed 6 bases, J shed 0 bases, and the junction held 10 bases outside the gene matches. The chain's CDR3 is CASRGLAGGPSSYNEQFF. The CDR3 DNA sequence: TGTGCCAGCAGAGGTCTAGCGGGAGGACCAAGCTCCTACAATGAGCAGTTCTTC.

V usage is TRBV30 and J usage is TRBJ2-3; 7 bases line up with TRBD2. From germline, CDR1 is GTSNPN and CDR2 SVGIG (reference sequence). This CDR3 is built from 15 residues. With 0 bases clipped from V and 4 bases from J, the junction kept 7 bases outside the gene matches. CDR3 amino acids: CAWSVRGGRADTQYF. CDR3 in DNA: TGTGCCTGGAGTGTACGCGGCGGGAGAGCAGATACGCAGTATTTT.

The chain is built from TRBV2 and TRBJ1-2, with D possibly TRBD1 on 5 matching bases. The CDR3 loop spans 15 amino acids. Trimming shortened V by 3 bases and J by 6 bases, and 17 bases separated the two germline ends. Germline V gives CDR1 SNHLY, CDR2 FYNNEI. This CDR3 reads CASSDFTRAGNGYTF. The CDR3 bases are TGTGCCAGCAGTGATTTTACCAGGGCGGGAAATGGCTACACCTTC.

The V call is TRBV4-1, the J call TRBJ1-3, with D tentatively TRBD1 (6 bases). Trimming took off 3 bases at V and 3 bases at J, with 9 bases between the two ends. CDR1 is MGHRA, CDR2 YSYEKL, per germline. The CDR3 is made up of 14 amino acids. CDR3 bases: TGCGCCAGCAGCCACCCAGGGGATGGAAACACCATATATTTT. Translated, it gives CASSHPGDGNTIYF.

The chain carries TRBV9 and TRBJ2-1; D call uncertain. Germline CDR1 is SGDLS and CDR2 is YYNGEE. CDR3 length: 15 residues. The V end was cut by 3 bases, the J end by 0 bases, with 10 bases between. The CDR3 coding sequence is TGTGCCAGCAGCGGCCCCGCCAGCTCCTACAATGAGCAGTTCTTC. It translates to CASSGPASSYNEQFF. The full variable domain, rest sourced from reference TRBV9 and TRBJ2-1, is DSGVTQTPKHLITATGQRVTLRCSPRSGDLSVYWYQQSLDQGLQFLIQYYNGEERAKGNILERFSAQQFPDLHSELNLSSLELGDSALYFCASSGPASSYNEQFFGPGTRLTVL.

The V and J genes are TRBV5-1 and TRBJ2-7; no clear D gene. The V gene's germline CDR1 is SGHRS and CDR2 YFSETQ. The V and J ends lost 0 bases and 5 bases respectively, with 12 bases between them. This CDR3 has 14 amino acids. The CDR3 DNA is TGCGCCAGCAGCTTGGCCCGTCGAGCCCACGAGCAGTACTTC. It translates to CASSLARRAHEQYF.